This entry features one T cell receptor (beta chain) sequence. The antigen is unknown. The data derive from a study of response to subunit inactivated influenza vaccine. Whole-study findings and limits: There was a suggestion from the authors that each seasonal influenza vaccination recruits few new T cells.

The trim removed 5 bases at V and 3 bases at J, leaving 7 bases unmatched. CDR1 is SGHTA, CDR2 FQGNSA, per germline. This CDR3 has 14 amino acids. TCRdb reprocessed the RT-PCR reads via MiXCR and lists one record per CDR3 protein. Altogether approximately 520,000 distinct CDR3 sequences are present, roughly 23% being singletons, with the ten largest covering 1.5% to 2%. The V call is TRBV7-2, the J call TRBJ2-7, with 7 bases fitting TRBD1. Sequenced material: CD4+ T cells sorted from PBMCs, taken 4 to 6 days after vaccination. The sequence was obtained from a man between 50 and 59 years old who received an inactivated influenza vaccine. The CDR3 DNA is TGTGCCAGCAGCCAAGGACAGGTTTACTACGAGCAGTACTTC. Its translation is CASSQGQVYYEQYF.